One sample yielded the 14 T cell receptor beta chains listed below, sequenced in a study of metastatic and nonmetastatic thyroid tumors. MiXCR reprocessed the PCR reads for TCRdb. Of about 20,000 clones listed, about 10% are singletons. No treatment of any kind had been given to any patient before thyroid surgery. The material sequenced was blood. These receptors came from a female donor with papillary thyroid cancer or a benign thyroid nodule (not recorded which). Some clones in this sample may be carry-over from other donors' samples.

This clone was detected many times. Other nucleotide sequences from this sample produce the same CDR3. The chain is built from TRBV20-1 and TRBJ2-1; 9 bases are shared with TRBD2. Germline CDR1 DFQATT, CDR2 SNEGSKA (reference sequence). V trimming: 8 bases; J trimming: 5 bases; junction bases outside the gene matches: 13. This CDR3 has 15 residues. CDR3 residues: CSTRGGTSTHNEQFF. The CDR3 region has the DNA TGCAGTACACGGGGCGGGACTAGCACTCACAATGAGCAGTTCTTC.

This clone appeared a few times. The chain combines TRBV6-2 or TRBV6-3 with TRBJ2-2; 13 bases line up with TRBD2. Germline-derived CDR1 and CDR2 are MNHEY and SVGEGT. V shed 5 bases and J 3 bases; nucleotides not matched to a gene: 9. This CDR3 comprises 18 residues. CDR3: CASSVGLAGTWDTGELFF. CDR3 in DNA: TGTGCCAGCAGTGTGGGACTAGCGGGAACGTGGGACACCGGGGAGCTGTTTTTT.

This clone is medium-sized. J is TRBJ1-2 and V is TRBV28; 9 bases line up with TRBD1. The J segment lost 0 bases and the V segment lost 5 bases, leaving 1 base of the junction unmatched. Per the germline V gene, CDR1 is MDHEN and CDR2 is SYDVKM. The CDR3 spans 14 residues. CDR3 nucleotide sequence: TGTGCCAGCAGTCGACAGGGGGCTAACTATGGCTACACCTTC. It yields the protein CASSRQGANYGYTF.

The sample holds a few counts of this clone. The junction does not match germline at one end; this may be a read error. The genes are TRBV6-1 and TRBJ2-2, with TRBD2 identical over 7 bases. CDR1 and CDR2 (germline): MNHNS, SASEGT. The CDR3 loop spans 14 amino acids. The CDR3 DNA reads TGTGCCAGCAGTCCAGCGGGATACACCGGGGAGCCGTTTTTT. This encodes CASSPAGYTGEPFF.

By its share, this clone is medium-sized (0.01 to 0.1%). This sequence joins TRBV12-3 or TRBV12-4 and TRBJ2-1, with TRBD1 identical over 7 bases. This CDR3 has 13 amino acids. The V and J ends lost 6 bases and 9 bases, in that order; junction bases with no gene match: 8. The CDR3 loop reads CASRDRYKGEQFF. In DNA, the CDR3 is TGTGCCAGCAGGGACAGGTATAAGGGTGAGCAGTTCTTC.

This clone was counted between two and nine times. CDR3 coding DNA: TGCAGTGCTAGTTACGAGCAGTACTTC. It encodes CSASYEQYF. This rearrangement joins TRBV20-1 to TRBJ2-7; D is ambiguous. V shed 3 bases and J shed 4 bases, with 1 base lying between them. The CDR3 is 9 amino acids. The germline V gene encodes CDR1 DFQATT and CDR2 SNEGSKA (reference sequence).

Many counts were recorded for this clone. The V and J genes are TRBV19 and TRBJ2-1; D remains unclear. Germline CDR1 LNHDA, CDR2 SQIVND (reference sequence). V gave up 3 bases and J gave up 3 bases, with 12 bases separating them. The CDR3 has 15 amino acids. The CDR3 protein is CASSMVPQDYNEQFF. The CDR3 DNA reads TGTGCCAGTAGTATGGTTCCTCAAGACTACAATGAGCAGTTCTTC.

This clone was observed many times. The rearrangement joins TRBV5-1 to TRBJ2-2; no firm D call. The CDR3 runs 12 residues. Trimming pared 5 bases from V and 5 bases from J, leaving 7 bases between. Germline-derived CDR1 and CDR2 are SGHRS and YFSETQ. CDR3 protein: CASSQITGELFF. In nucleotides, the CDR3 is TGCGCCAGCAGTCAGATTACCGGGGAGCTGTTTTTT.

This clone was found many times. This rearrangement joins TRBV5-1 to TRBJ2-4; no reliable D call. Trimming removed 0 bases from V and 7 bases from J, with 8 bases in between. This CDR3 is 13 amino acids long. Germline lookup yields CDR1 SGHRS and CDR2 YFSETQ. CDR3 DNA sequence: TGCGCCAGCAGCTTGGGGACGACGAACATTCAGTACTTC. Its translation: CASSLGTTNIQYF.

This clone came up many times. Other DNA sequences within the sample encode an identical CDR3. The chain uses TRBV7-9 and TRBJ2-3; the match to TRBD1 covers 8 bases. Per the germline V gene, CDR1 is SEHNR and CDR2 is FQNEAQ (reference sequence). This CDR3 is built from 15 residues. With 1 base clipped from V and 1 base from J, the junction kept 1 base outside the gene matches. CDR3 protein: CASSLGQGRTDTQYF. The CDR3 region has the DNA TGTGCCAGCAGCTTAGGACAGGGGCGCACAGATACGCAGTATTTT.

This clone showed up just a few times. The chain carries TRBV27 and TRBJ2-7; D gene ambiguous. V lost 2 bases and J lost 3, with 8 bases in between. The CDR3 totals 13 residues. Per germline, CDR1 MNHEY and CDR2 SMNVEV (reference sequence). The CDR3 DNA is TGTGCCAGCAGTTTAGGAACCAACTACGAGCAGTACTTC. Protein product: CASSLGTNYEQYF.

This clone showed up many times. This chain links TRBV20-1 with TRBJ2-7; D is unclear. The CDR3 contains 16 residues. In germline, CDR1 is DFQATT, CDR2 SNEGSKA (reference sequence). V was pared by 2 bases and J by 4 bases, with 21 bases between. DNA for the CDR3: TGCAGTGCTAGACCCCCAGGCCTGGATTCCAAATACGAGCAGTACTTC. This codes for CSARPPGLDSKYEQYF.

V is TRBV7-6 and J is TRBJ2-7, with D tentatively TRBD2 (6 bases). V was shortened by 7 bases and J by 0 bases, with 28 bases between the two germline ends. This CDR3 spans 19 amino acids. Per germline, CDR1 SGHVS and CDR2 FNYEAQ. The CDR3 DNA is TGTGCCAGCACCTGGAGTAGGGGCCGGCCGGGAGTTTTCTCCTACGAGCAGTACTTC. It codes for CASTWSRGRPGVFSYEQYF.

Judged by abundance, this clone is medium-sized (0.01 to 0.1%). This chain links TRBV6-1 with TRBJ2-5, with 12 positions matching TRBD2. Losses at the gene ends were 2 bases for V and 2 bases for J; bases not matched to a gene: 0. The CDR3 sequence is 15 residues long. The germline V gene has CDR1 MNHNS and CDR2 SASEGT. The CDR3, as DNA: TGTGCCAGCAGTGAACTAGCGGGAGGGCAAGAGACCCAGTACTTC. It yields the protein CASSELAGGQETQYF.